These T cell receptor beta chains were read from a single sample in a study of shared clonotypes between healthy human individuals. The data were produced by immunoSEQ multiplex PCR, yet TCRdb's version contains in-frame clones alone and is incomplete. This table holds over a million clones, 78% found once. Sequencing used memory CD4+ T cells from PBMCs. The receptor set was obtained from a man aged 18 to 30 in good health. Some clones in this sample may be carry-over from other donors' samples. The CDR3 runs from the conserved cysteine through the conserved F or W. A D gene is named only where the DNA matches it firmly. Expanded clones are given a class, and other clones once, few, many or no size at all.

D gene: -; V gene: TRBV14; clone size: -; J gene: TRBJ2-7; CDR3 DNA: TGTGCCAGCAGCTCCCTTGGAAGCAACTCCTACGAGCAGTACTTC; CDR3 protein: CASSSLGSNSYEQYF
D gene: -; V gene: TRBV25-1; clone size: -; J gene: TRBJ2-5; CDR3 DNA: TGTGCCAGCAGTGAACTAAGCGGAGAGACCCAGTACTTC; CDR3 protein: CASSELSGETQYF
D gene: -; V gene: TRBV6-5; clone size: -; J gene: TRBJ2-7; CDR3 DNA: TGTGCCACCGCGGAGGCAGGGGCAACCTACGAGCAGTACTTC; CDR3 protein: CATAEAGATYEQYF
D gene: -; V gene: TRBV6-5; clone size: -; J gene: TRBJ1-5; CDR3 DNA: TGTGCCAGCAGTTCTTATCCTTATAGCAATCAGCCCCAGCATTTT; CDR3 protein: CASSSYPYSNQPQHF
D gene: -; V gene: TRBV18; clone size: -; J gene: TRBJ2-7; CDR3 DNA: TGTGCCAGCTCAGCGAACAGGGAAAACGAGCAGTACTTC; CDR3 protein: CASSANRENEQYF
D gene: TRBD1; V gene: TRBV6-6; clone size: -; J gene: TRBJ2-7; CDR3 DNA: TGTGCCAGCACCGACAGGGGGGCTACCTACGAGCAGTACTTC; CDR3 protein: CASTDRGATYEQYF
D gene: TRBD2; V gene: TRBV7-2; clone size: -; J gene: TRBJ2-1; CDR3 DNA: TGTGCCAGCAGCTTAGGAAGGGGACTAGAATACAATGAGCAGTTCTTC; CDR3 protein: CASSLGRGLEYNEQFF
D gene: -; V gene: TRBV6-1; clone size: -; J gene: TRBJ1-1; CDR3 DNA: TGTGCCAGCAGTGACAGGCAGGGGATCGGAAACACTGAAGCTTTCTTT; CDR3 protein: CASSDRQGIGNTEAFF
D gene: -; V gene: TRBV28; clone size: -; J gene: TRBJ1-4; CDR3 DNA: TGTGCCAGCAGTTTAGCCGGTGGTGAAAAACTGTTTTTT; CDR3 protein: CASSLAGGEKLFF
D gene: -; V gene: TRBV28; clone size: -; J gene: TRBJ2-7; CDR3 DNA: TGTGCCAGCAGTTCTCCGGGCCCTACCCCCCTATTGGCCTACGAGCAGTACTTC; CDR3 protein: CASSSPGPTPLLAYEQYF
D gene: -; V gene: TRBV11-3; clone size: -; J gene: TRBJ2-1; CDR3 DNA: TGTGCCAGCAGCTTAGAGGGGGAGGTTGCCTACAATGAGCAGTTCTTC; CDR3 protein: CASSLEGEVAYNEQFF
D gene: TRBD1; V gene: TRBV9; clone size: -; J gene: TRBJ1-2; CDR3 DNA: TGTGCCAGCAGCACCCGACAGGGGGCGACCTATGGCTACACCTTC; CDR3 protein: CASSTRQGATYGYTF
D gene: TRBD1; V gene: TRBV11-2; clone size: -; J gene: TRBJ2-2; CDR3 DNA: TGTGCCAGCAGCTTAGGCAGACAGGGGGCGAAAACCGGGGAGCTGTTTTTT; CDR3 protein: CASSLGRQGAKTGELFF
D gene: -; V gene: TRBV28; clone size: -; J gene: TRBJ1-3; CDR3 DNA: TGTGCCAGCAGTGGGGACGCAGGAAACACCATATATTTT; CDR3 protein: CASSGDAGNTIYF
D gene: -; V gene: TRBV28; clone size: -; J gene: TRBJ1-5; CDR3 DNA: TGTGCCAGCAGTTCTGAGGCCCTCGGCAATCAGCCCCAGCATTTT; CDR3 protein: CASSSEALGNQPQHF
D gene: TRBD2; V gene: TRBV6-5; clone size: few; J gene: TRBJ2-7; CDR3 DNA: TGTGCCAGCACCTCCGGACTAGCGGGGCGCGAGCAGTACTTC; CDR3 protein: CASTSGLAGREQYF
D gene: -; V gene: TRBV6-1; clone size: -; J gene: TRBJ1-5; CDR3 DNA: TGTGCCAGCAGTGAAGGAGGTTCTTATCAGCCCCAGCATTTT; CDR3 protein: CASSEGGSYQPQHF
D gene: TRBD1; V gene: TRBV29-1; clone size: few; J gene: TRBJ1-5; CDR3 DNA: TGCAGCGTTAGGGATGGACAGGGAGGTCAGCCCCAGCATTTT; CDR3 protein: CSVRDGQGGQPQHF
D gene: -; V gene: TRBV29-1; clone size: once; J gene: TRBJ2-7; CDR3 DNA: TGCAGCGTTCGGGCAGAGTCGGCCTACGAGCAGTACTTC; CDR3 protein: CSVRAESAYEQYF
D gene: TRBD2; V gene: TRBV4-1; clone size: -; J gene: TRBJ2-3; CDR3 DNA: TGCGCCAGCAGCCAAAGCTTAGCGGGAGCCTCAGATACGCAGTATTTT; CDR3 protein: CASSQSLAGASDTQYF
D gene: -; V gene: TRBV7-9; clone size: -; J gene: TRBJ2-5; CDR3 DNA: TGTGCCAGCAGCTTCCGGTCCATGGAGACCCAGTACTTC; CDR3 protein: CASSFRSMETQYF
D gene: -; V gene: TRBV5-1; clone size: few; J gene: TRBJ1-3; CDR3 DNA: TGCGCCAGCAGCTTGAGGGGGAACTCTGGAAACACCATATATTTT; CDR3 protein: CASSLRGNSGNTIYF
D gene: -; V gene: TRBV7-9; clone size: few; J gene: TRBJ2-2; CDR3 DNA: TGTGCCAGCAGCCCCCCATTCGGCGTGGGAGCGGGTACCGGGGAGCTGTTTTTT; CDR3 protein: CASSPPFGVGAGTGELFF
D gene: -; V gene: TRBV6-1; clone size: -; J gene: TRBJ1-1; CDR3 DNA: TGTGCCAGCAGCATACAGGGAGTGGGCACTGAAGCTTTCTTT; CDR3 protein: CASSIQGVGTEAFF
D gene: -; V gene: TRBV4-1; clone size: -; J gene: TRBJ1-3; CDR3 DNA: TGCGCCAGCAGCTACGCCTCTGGAAACACCATATATTTT; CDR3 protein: CASSYASGNTIYF
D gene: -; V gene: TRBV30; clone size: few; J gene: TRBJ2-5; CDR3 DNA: TGTGCCTGGAGTGTGACGATTCAAGAGACCCAGTACTTC; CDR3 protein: CAWSVTIQETQYF
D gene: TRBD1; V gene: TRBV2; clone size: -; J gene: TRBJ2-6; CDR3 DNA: TGTGCCAGCAGTGGGGCAGGGGGCGCCTCTGGGGCCAACGTCCTGACTTTC; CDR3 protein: CASSGAGGASGANVLTF
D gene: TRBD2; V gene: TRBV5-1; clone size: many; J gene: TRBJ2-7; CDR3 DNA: TGCGCCAGCAGCCCATTAAACCCGGGACTAAGTCCCGAGCAGTACTTC; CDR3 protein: CASSPLNPGLSPEQYF
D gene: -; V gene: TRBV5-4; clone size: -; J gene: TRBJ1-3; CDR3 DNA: TGTGCCAGCAGCCCCGGGGGAGTGGGAGGAAACACCATATATTTT; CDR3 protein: CASSPGGVGGNTIYF
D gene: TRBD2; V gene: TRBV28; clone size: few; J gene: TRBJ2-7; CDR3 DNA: TGTGCCAGCAGTTATAGCGGGAGGGCTCAATCTTGGGAGCAGTACTTC; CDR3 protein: CASSYSGRAQSWEQYF
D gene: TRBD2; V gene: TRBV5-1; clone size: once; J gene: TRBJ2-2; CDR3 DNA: TGCGCCAGCAGCGCCCGACTAGCGGAGAACACCGGGGAGCTGTTTTTT; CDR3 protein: CASSARLAENTGELFF
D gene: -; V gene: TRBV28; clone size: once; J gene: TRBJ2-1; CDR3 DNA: TGTGCCAGCAGTCTCGGTTCTCCCTACAATGAGCAGTTCTTC; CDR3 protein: CASSLGSPYNEQFF
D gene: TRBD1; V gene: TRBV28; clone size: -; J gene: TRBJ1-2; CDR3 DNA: TGTGCCAGCACCTCTACAGGGGGGAGTCGCTACACCTTC; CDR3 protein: CASTSTGGSRYTF